The TCR beta chain under discussion was sequenced for a study of blood T cell repertoires in COVID-19. There are 15 residues in the CDR3. Germline loops: CDR1 KGHSH, CDR2 LQKENI. Trimming cost V 3 bases and J 5 bases, with 14 bases left between them. Participant ages covered roughly 18 to 89 years across 24 US areas. Repertoires were generated with immunoSEQ multiplex PCR, while TCRdb's copy carries only in-frame clones and drops some. The sample holds roughly 250,000 clones, roughly 90% seen once. This receptor was obtained from a middle-aged woman with acute COVID-19. This rearrangement joins TRBV18 to TRBJ2-1; maybe TRBD1 (6 bases). The sequenced sample consisted of PBMCs or T cells enriched from blood (not recorded which). CDR3 region: CASSPFGTLNNEQFF. Here the CDR3 DNA reads TGTGCCAGCTCACCGTTCGGGACACTAAACAATGAGCAGTTCTTC. The full variable domain, in which reference TRBV18 and TRBJ2-1 provide the parts outside the CDR3, is NAGVMQNPRHLVRRRGQEARLRCSPMKGHSHVYWYRQLPEEGLKFMVYLQKENIIDESGMPKERFSAEFPKEGPSILRIQQVVRGDSAAYFCASSPFGTLNNEQFFGPGTRLTVL.